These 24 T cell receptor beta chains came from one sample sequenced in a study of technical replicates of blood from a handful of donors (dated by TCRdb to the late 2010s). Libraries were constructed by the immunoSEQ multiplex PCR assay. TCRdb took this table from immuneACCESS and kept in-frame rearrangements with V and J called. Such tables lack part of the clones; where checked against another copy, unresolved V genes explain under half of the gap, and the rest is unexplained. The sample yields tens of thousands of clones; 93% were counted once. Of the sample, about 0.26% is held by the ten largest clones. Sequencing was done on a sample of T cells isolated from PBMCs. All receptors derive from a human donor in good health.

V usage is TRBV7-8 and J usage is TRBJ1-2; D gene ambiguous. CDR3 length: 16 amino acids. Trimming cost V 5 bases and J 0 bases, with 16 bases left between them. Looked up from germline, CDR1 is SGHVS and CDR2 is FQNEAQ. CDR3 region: CASSQRILISNYGYTF. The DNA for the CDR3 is TGTGCCAGCAGCCAGAGGATTTTAATCTCTAACTATGGCTACACCTTC.

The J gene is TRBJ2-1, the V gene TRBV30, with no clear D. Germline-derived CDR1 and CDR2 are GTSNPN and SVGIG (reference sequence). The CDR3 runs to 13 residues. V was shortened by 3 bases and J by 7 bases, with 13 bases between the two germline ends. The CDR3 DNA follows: TGTGCCTGGAGCCCTAGTGTTGGGAATGAGCAGTTCTTC. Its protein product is CAWSPSVGNEQFF.

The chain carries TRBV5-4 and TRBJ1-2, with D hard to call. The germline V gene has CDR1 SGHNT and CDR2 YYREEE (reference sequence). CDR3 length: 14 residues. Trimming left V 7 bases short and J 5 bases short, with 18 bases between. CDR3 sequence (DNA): TGTGCCAGCGGACGTGGAGGTACACTTTATGGCTACACCTTC. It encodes CASGRGGTLYGYTF.

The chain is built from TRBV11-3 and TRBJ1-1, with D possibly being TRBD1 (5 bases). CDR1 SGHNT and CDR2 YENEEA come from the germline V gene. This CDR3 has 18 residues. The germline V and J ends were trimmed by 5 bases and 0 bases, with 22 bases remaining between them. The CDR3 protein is CASSARYFGGILNTEAFF. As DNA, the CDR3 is TGTGCCAGCAGCGCCCGTTATTTCGGGGGTATATTGAACACTGAAGCTTTCTTT.

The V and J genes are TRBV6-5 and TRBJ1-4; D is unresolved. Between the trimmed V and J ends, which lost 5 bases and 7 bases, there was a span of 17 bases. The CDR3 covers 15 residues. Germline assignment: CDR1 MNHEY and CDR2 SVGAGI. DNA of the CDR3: TGTGCCAGCAGTCGAGGAGGGTTCACATCTGAAAAACTGTTTTTT. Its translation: CASSRGGFTSEKLFF.

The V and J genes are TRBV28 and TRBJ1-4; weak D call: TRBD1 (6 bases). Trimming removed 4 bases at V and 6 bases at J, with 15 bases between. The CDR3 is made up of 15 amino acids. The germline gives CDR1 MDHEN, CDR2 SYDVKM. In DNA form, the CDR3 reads TGTGCCAGCAGTTGGCGGACAGCCGTTTATGAAAAACTGTTTTTT. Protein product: CASSWRTAVYEKLFF.

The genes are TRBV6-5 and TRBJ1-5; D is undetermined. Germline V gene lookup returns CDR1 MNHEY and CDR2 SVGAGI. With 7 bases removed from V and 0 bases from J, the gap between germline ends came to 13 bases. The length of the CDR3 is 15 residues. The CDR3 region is CASKPSVDSNQPQHF. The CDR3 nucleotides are TGTGCCAGCAAACCCTCCGTAGATAGCAATCAGCCCCAGCATTTT.

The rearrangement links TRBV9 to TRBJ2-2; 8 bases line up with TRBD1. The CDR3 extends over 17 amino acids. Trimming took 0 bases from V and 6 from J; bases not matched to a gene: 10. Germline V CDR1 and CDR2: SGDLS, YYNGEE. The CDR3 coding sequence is TGTGCCAGCAGCGTAGAGGACAGGGTTACGTTTCCCGGGGAGCTGTTTTTT. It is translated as CASSVEDRVTFPGELFF. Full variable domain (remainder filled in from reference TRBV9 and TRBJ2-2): DSGVTQTPKHLITATGQRVTLRCSPRSGDLSVYWYQQSLDQGLQFLIQYYNGEERAKGNILERFSAQQFPDLHSELNLSSLELGDSALYFCASSVEDRVTFPGELFFGEGSRLTVL.

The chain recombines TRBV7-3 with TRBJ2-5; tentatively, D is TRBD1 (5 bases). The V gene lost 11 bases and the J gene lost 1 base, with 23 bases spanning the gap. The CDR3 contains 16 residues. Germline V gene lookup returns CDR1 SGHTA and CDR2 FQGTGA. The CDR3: CAGKPKVPRGQETQYF. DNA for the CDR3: TGTGCCGGCAAACCGAAAGTCCCAAGGGGCCAAGAGACCCAGTACTTC. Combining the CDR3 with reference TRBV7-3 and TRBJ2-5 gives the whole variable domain GAGVSQTPSNKVTEKGKYVELRCDPISGHTALYWYRQSLGQGPEFLIYFQGTGAADDSGLPNDRFFAVRPEGSVSTLKIQRTERGDSAVYLCAGKPKVPRGQETQYFGPGTRLLVL.

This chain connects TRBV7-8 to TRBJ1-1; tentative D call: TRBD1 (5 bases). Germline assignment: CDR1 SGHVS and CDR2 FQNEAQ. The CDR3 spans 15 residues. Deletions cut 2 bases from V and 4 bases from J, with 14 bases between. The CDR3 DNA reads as TGTGCCAGCAGCTTAACCGCAGGGTTGGGCACTGAAGCTTTCTTT. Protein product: CASSLTAGLGTEAFF.

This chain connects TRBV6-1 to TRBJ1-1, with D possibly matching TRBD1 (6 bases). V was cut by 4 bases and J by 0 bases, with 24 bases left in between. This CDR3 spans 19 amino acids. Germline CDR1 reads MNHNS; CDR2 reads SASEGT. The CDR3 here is CASSGRINRVGTLNTEAFF. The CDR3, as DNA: TGTGCCAGCAGTGGGAGGATCAACAGGGTGGGGACGTTGAACACTGAAGCTTTCTTT.

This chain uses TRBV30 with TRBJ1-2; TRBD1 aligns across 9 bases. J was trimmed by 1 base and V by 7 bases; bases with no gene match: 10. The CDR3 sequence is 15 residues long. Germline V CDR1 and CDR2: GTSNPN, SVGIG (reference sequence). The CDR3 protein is CAFDRGWSGNYGYTF. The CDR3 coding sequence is TGTGCCTTTGACAGGGGGTGGTCAGGTAACTATGGCTACACCTTC.

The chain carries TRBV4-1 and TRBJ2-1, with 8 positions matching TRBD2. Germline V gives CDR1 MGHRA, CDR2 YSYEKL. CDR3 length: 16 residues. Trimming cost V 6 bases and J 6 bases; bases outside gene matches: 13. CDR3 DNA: TGCGCCAGCAGACTGACAGCGGGAGAGGGTATCAATGAGCAGTTCTTC. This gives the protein CASRLTAGEGINEQFF.

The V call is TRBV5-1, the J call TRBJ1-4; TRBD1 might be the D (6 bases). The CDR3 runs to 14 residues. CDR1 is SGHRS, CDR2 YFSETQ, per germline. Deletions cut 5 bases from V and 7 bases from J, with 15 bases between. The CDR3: CASRPGDIGEKLFF. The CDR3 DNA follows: TGCGCCAGCAGGCCAGGGGACATAGGTGAAAAACTGTTTTTT.

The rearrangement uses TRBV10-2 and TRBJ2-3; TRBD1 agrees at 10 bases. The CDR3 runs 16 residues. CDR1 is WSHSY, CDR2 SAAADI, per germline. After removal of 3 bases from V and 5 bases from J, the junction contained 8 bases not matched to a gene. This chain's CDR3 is CASSDWTGGDRDTQYF. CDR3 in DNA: TGCGCCAGCAGTGACTGGACAGGGGGTGATAGAGATACGCAGTATTTT.

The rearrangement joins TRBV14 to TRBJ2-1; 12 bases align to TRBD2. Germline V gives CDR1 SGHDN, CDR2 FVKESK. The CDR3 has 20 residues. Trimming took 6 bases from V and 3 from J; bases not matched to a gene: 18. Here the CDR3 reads CASSPLVGLAGGVGYNEQFF. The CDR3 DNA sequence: TGTGCCAGCAGTCCGTTAGTCGGGCTAGCGGGGGGGGTTGGCTACAATGAGCAGTTCTTC.

The CDR3 sequence is CASSSGGANVLTF. The CDR3 DNA is TGTGCCAGCAGTTCCGGTGGGGCCAACGTCCTGACTTTC. This rearrangement joins TRBV27 to TRBJ2-6; D remains unclear. V was cut by 4 bases and J by 3 bases, with 4 bases left in between. The CDR3 consists of 13 residues. Germline V gene lookup returns CDR1 MNHEY and CDR2 SMNVEV (reference sequence).

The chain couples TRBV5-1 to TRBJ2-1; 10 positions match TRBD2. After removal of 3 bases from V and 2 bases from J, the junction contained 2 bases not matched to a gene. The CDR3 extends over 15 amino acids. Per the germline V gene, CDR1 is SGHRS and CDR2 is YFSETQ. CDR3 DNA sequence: TGCGCCAGCAGCTCCAGCGGGGGGGCCTACAATGAGCAGTTCTTC. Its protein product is CASSSSGGAYNEQFF.

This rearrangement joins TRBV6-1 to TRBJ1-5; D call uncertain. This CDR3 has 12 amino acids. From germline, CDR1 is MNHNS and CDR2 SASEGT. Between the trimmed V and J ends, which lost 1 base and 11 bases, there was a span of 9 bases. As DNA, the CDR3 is TGTGCCAGCAGTGAAGACACGAGGTCCCAGCATTTT. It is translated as CASSEDTRSQHF.

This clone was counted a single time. This chain's CDR3 is CASSSQTSPIYEQYF. CDR3 DNA: TGTGCCAGCAGTTCGCAGACATCCCCCATCTACGAGCAGTACTTC. The chain has TRBV28 and TRBJ2-7; D not certain. This CDR3 region has 15 residues. CDR1 and CDR2 (germline): MDHEN, SYDVKM. V was clipped by 4 bases and J by 3 bases, with 16 bases between them.

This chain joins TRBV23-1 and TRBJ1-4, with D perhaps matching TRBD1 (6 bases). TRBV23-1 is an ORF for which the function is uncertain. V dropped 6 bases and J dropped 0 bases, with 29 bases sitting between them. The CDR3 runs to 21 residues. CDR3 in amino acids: CASSRKSNRVPATTTNEKLFF. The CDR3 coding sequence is TGCGCCAGCAGCCGAAAATCCAACAGGGTGCCTGCGACGACAACTAATGAAAAACTGTTTTTT.

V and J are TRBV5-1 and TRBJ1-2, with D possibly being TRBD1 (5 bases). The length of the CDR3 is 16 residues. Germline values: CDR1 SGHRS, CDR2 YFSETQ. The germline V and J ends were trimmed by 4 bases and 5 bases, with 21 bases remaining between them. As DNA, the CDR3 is TGCGCCAGCAGCACCCTCATTGGTCCAGGGCGGTATGGCTACACCTTC. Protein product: CASSTLIGPGRYGYTF.

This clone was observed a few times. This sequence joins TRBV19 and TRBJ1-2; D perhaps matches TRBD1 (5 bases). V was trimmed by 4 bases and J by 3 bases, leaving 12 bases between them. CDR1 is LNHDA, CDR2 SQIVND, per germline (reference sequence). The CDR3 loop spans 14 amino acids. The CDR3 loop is CASSTRGIYYGYTF. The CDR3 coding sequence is TGTGCCAGTAGTACCCGGGGGATCTACTATGGCTACACCTTC.

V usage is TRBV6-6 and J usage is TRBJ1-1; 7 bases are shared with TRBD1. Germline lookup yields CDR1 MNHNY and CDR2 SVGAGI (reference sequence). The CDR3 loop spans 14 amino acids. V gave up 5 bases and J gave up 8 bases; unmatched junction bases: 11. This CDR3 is CASSIRDSINEAFF. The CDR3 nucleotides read TGTGCCAGCAGTATACGGGACAGCATAAACGAAGCTTTCTTT.